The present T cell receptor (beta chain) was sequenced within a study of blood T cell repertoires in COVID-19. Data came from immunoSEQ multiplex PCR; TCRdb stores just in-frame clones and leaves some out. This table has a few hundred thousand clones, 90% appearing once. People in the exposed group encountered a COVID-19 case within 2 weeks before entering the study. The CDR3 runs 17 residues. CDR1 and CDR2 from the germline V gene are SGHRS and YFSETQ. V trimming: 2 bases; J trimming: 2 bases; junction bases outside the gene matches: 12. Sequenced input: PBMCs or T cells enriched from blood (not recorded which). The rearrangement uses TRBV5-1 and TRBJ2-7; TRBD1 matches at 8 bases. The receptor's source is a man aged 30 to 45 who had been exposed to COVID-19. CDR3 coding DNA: TGCGCCAGCAGCTTAGGAGGGACAGGCCGAAGTCCCTACGAGCAGTACTTC. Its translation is CASSLGGTGRSPYEQYF. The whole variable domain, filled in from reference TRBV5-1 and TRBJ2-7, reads KAGVTQTPRYLIKTRGQQVTLSCSPISGHRSVSWYQQTPGQGLQFLFEYFSETQRNKGNFPGRFSGRQFSNSRSEMNVSTLELGDSALYLCASSLGGTGRSPYEQYFGPGTRLTVT.